Listed here are 15 T cell receptor beta chains from one sample, sequenced in a study of T cells after yellow fever vaccination. TCRdb re-called the 5' RACE reads with MiXCR, one entry per CDR3 protein. The sample contains about 260,000 distinct CDR3 sequences, 10% to 15% of which appear only once. The sequencing here drew on CD4+ T cells sorted from PBMCs, taken 45 days after the yellow fever booster vaccination. These receptors all come from a man aged 30-40 years who received the YFV17D yellow fever vaccine.

V gene TRBV12-3 or TRBV12-4 combines with J gene TRBJ2-2; TRBD1 matches 7 bases. This CDR3 has 16 amino acids. J gave up 1 base and V 6 bases, and 8 bases lay outside the gene matches. CDR3: CASSPPGQKNTGELFF. CDR3 nucleotides: TGTGCCAGCAGCCCCCCGGGACAGAAGAACACCGGGGAGCTGTTTTTT.

This rearrangement joins TRBV20-1 to TRBJ1-2; no reliable D call. The germline CDR1 and CDR2 sequences are DFQATT and SNEGSKA (reference sequence). CDR3 length: 13 amino acids. Here the CDR3 DNA reads TGCAGCGGCCGACCCTCTCAGTCAGATGGCTACACCTTC. Residues: CSGRPSQSDGYTF.

Worth noting for this clonotype: An end of the junction does not agree with germline; a read error may underlie this. This chain links TRBV5-1 with TRBJ2-3; the match to TRBD2 covers 9 bases. Germline lookup yields CDR1 SGHRS and CDR2 YFSETQ. The CDR3 contains 14 residues. CDR3: CSSSTGTSRDTQYF. DNA for the CDR3: TGCTCCAGCAGCACCGGGACTAGCAGAGATACGCAGTATTTT.

The CDR3 is CASSLDQYEQYF. CDR3 DNA: TGCGCCAGCAGCTTGGACCAATACGAGCAGTACTTC. The chain joins TRBV5-1 to TRBJ2-7, with no clear D. V was clipped by 0 bases and J by 4 bases, with 5 bases between them. Germline V gene lookup returns CDR1 SGHRS and CDR2 YFSETQ. CDR3 length: 12 residues.

The chain links TRBV6-1 to TRBJ2-7; D may correspond to TRBD1 or TRBD2 (5 bases each). The CDR3 has 13 residues. Trimming took 5 bases from V and 2 from J, leaving 10 bases between them. Per germline, CDR1 MNHNS and CDR2 SASEGT. In DNA form, the CDR3 reads TGTGCCAGCAGTCGACAGACTACCTACGAGCAGTACTTC. Residues: CASSRQTTYEQYF.

This clonotype showed up just a few times. This chain connects TRBV7-2 to TRBJ2-3; TRBD1 aligns across 7 bases. This CDR3 is 14 amino acids long. The ends lost 4 bases at V and 5 bases at J; junction bases unmatched: 6. Germline CDR1 SGHTA, CDR2 FQGNSA. The CDR3 spells CASSSTGMGDTQYF. CDR3 sequence (DNA): TGTGCCAGCAGCTCGACAGGGATGGGAGATACGCAGTATTTT.

The chain employs TRBV6-5 and TRBJ2-7, with D possibly TRBD1 on 5 matching bases. CDR1 and CDR2 from the germline V gene are MNHEY and SVGAGI. The CDR3 consists of 13 residues. The ends were cut back, 5 bases at V and 6 bases at J, with 14 bases in the middle. CDR3 sequence reads: CASSILRGSEQYF. The CDR3 nucleotides are TGTGCCAGCAGTATACTTAGGGGCAGCGAGCAGTACTTC.

The V and J genes are TRBV2 and TRBJ2-7; 8 bases are shared with TRBD1. This CDR3 is 15 amino acids long. Looked up from germline, CDR1 is SNHLY and CDR2 is FYNNEI. The trim removed 7 bases at V and 4 bases at J, leaving 12 bases unmatched. The CDR3: CASISWAGGAYEQYF. CDR3 sequence (DNA): TGTGCCAGCATTAGTTGGGCAGGGGGCGCGTACGAGCAGTACTTC.

The chain uses TRBV29-1 and TRBJ2-7; 7 bases line up with TRBD1. The V and J ends lost 7 bases and 5 bases, in that order; junction bases with no gene match: 8. The CDR3 totals 12 residues. The germline CDR1 and CDR2 sequences are SQVTM and ANQGSEA. CDR3 DNA: TGCAGCGGACGACAGGGTACCGACGAGCAGTACTTC. The encoded protein is CSGRQGTDEQYF.

This clonotype came up many times. This chain joins TRBV5-1 and TRBJ2-7, with 7 bases fitting TRBD1. The CDR3 spans 14 residues. Germline V gives CDR1 SGHRS, CDR2 YFSETQ. Trimming at V came to 2 bases and at J to 5 bases, leaving 7 bases not matched to a gene. The CDR3 protein is CASSFGDRAHEQYF. In DNA, the CDR3 is TGCGCCAGCAGCTTCGGAGACAGGGCGCACGAGCAGTACTTC.

This clonotype was observed a few times. The V gene is TRBV7-9, the J gene TRBJ2-1, with 9 bases fitting TRBD1. The CDR3 loop spans 14 amino acids. CDR1 and CDR2 from the germline V gene are SEHNR and FQNEAQ (reference sequence). Trimming cost V 5 bases and J 5 bases; bases outside gene matches: 4. The CDR3 loop is CASSIQGANNEQFF. The CDR3, as DNA: TGTGCCAGCAGCATACAGGGGGCTAACAATGAGCAGTTCTTC.

This clonotype was seen only a few times. The chain uses TRBV20-1 and TRBJ1-2; 9 bases map to TRBD1. V lost 8 bases to trimming and J lost 4 bases; unmatched junction nucleotides: 8. Per germline, CDR1 DFQATT and CDR2 SNEGSKA (reference sequence). CDR3 length equals 13 residues. The chain's CDR3 is CSQPGQGGYGYTF. The CDR3 nucleotides read TGCAGTCAACCGGGACAGGGAGGCTATGGCTACACCTTC.

Turning to this clonotype: Sequence at one end of the junction differs from germline and may be a read error. The V call is TRBV20-1, the J call TRBJ2-2; D perhaps matches TRBD2 (6 bases). CDR3 size: 16 residues. Looked up from germline, CDR1 is DFQATT and CDR2 is SNEGSKA (reference sequence). CDR3 coding DNA: TGCTGTGCTGTCAGGCGGGACGGGGCGAACACCGGGGAGCTGTTTTTT. Protein product: CCAVRRDGANTGELFF.

This clonotype was counted between two and nine times. This sequence joins TRBV7-3 and TRBJ2-2; 8 bases line up with TRBD2. Germline loops: CDR1 SGHTA, CDR2 FQGTGA. Germline trimming cut 0 bases from V and 7 bases from J; bases unmatched to any gene: 13. The CDR3 has 18 amino acids. In nucleotides, the CDR3 is TGTGCCAGCAGCTTAACGTTCCAGCGGGAGACTAAAGGCGGGGAGCTGTTTTTT. Translating it yields CASSLTFQRETKGGELFF.

This clonotype was seen more than once but under ten times. In DNA form, the CDR3 reads TGCGCCAGCAGCTTGGCCGGCGGCCGGGGTAGGGTGGACAATGAGCAGTTCTTC. This encodes CASSLAGGRGRVDNEQFF. The rearrangement uses TRBV5-1 and TRBJ2-1; a weak D match, TRBD2 (5 bases). V was pared by 0 bases and J by 5 bases, with 21 bases between. The CDR3 totals 18 residues. CDR1 and CDR2 from the germline V gene are SGHRS and YFSETQ.